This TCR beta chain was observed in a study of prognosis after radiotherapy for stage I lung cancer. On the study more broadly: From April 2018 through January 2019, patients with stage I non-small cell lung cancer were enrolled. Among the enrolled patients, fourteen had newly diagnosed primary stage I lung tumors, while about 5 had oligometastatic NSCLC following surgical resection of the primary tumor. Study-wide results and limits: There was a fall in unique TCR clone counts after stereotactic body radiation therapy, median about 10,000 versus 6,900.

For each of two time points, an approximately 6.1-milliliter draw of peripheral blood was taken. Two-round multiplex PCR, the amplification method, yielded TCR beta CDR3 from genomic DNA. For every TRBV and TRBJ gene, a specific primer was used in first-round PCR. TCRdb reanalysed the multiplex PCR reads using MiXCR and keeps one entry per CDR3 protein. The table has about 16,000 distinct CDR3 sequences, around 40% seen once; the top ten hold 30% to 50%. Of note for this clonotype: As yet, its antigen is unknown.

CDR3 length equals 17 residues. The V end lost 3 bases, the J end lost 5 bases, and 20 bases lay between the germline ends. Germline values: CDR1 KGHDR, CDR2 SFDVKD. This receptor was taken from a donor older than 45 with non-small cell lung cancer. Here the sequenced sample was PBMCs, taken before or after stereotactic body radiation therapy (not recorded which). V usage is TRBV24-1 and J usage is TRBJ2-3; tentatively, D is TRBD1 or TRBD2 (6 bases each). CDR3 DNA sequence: TGTGCCACCAGTGATCCAGAGCAGGGGACTTTCAAAGATACGCAGTATTTT. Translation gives CATSDPEQGTFKDTQYF.